This T cell receptor (beta chain) was documented in a study of blood T cell repertoires in COVID-19. In the authors' workflow: The assay estimated nucleated cells by amplifying reference gene primers. Sequencing used immunoSEQ multiplex PCR; TCRdb keeps in-frame clones, though not all of them. V and J calls and clone size are copied from that table; D and trimming were computed from the DNA. The table lists under 300,000 clones, roughly 89% of them singletons. The junction had 7 bases not matched to a gene; V was cut back by 4 bases and J by 4 bases. Germline CDR1 is MNHEY and CDR2 is SVGAGI. There are 15 residues in the CDR3.

The V call is TRBV6-5, the J call TRBJ2-7; TRBD1 matches at 10 bases. The origin of this receptor is a woman aged 40 to 50 who had recovered from COVID-19. What was sequenced was peripheral blood. The chain's CDR3 is CASSFRDRGPYEQYF. The DNA for the CDR3 is TGTGCCAGCAGTTTCCGGGACAGGGGACCGTACGAGCAGTACTTC.